The rows below give T cell receptor beta chains drawn from one sample of a study of Tregs in tolerant kidney transplant recipients. Sequenced by immunoSEQ multiplex PCR; TCRdb stores in-frame clones only, minus some. The sample carries around 78,000 clones, approximately 90% recorded once. Specimen: Tregs from blood, collected before the transplant. The receptors were sampled from a human donor who received a combined kidney and bone marrow transplant. CDR3s include the opening cysteine and the closing phenylalanine or tryptophan. The D gene is left open where the match is weak. Clone size appears in some rows only: once, few, many, or a class for an expanded clone.

d_call	clone_size	v_call	j_call	cdr3_aa	cdr3_nt
NA	NA	TRBV7-2	TRBJ2-7	CASSLMGLSSYEQYF	TGTGCCAGCAGCTTAATGGGTTTGTCCTCCTACGAGCAGTACTTC
TRBD2	NA	TRBV6-1	TRBJ2-1	CASSGGLAEKIYNEQFF	TGTGCCAGCAGTGGGGGACTAGCGGAAAAAATTTACAATGAGCAGTTCTTC
NA	NA	TRBV27	TRBJ1-2	CASSLSLLYGYTF	TGTGCCAGCAGTTTAAGTCTATTGTATGGCTACACCTTC
TRBD2	NA	TRBV4-3	TRBJ2-3	CASSQAGIAGGPNTQYF	TGCGCCAGCAGCCAAGCGGGGATTGCGGGAGGGCCGAATACGCAGTATTTT
TRBD1	NA	TRBV5-1	TRBJ2-1	CASSSGQGWHNEQFF	TGCGCCAGCAGCTCAGGACAGGGATGGCACAATGAGCAGTTCTTC
TRBD2	NA	TRBV18	TRBJ2-3	CASAPSIAGDTDTQYF	TGTGCCAGCGCACCTTCGATAGCGGGAGACACAGATACGCAGTATTTT
TRBD2	NA	TRBV27	TRBJ2-3	CASSPAGGTDTQYF	TGTGCCAGCAGCCCAGCGGGGGGCACAGATACGCAGTATTTT
NA	once	TRBV5-4	TRBJ2-1	CASSPSSPVRNEQFF	TGTGCCAGCAGCCCTTCAAGTCCGGTTAGAAATGAGCAGTTCTTC
TRBD2	NA	TRBV5-1	TRBJ2-3	CASRGAGGPQDTQYF	TGCGCCAGCAGGGGGGCGGGAGGGCCTCAGGACACGCAGTATTTT
NA	NA	TRBV19	TRBJ1-1	CASGEQGFAAEAFF	TGTGCCAGTGGGGAACAGGGCTTCGCTGCTGAAGCTTTCTTT
NA	NA	TRBV11-2	TRBJ2-1	CASSLGVGGLREKYNEQFF	TGTGCCAGCAGCTTAGGAGTTGGGGGTTTACGGGAGAAATACAATGAGCAGTTCTTC
NA	NA	TRBV5-4	TRBJ2-3	CASSLKARDTDTQYF	TGTGCCAGCAGCTTGAAGGCCAGGGACACAGATACGCAGTATTTT
TRBD1	NA	TRBV5-5	TRBJ1-1	CASSPTGGAGNTEAFF	TGTGCCAGCAGCCCAACAGGGGGGGCAGGAAACACTGAAGCTTTCTTT
TRBD1	NA	TRBV28	TRBJ1-5	CASSPSGQARNQPQHF	TGTGCCAGCAGTCCCTCAGGACAGGCACGCAATCAGCCCCAGCATTTT
TRBD2	NA	TRBV7-2	TRBJ2-7	CASSHSGSSYEQYF	TGTGCCAGCAGCCATAGCGGGAGCTCCTACGAGCAGTACTTC
NA	NA	TRBV5-1	TRBJ2-3	CASSLLVTDTQYF	TGCGCCAGCAGCTTGCTCGTCACAGATACGCAGTATTTT
NA	NA	TRBV27	TRBJ2-3	CASSLNRRPSTDTQYF	TGTGCCAGCAGTTTAAACCGCCGGCCTAGCACAGATACGCAGTATTTT
NA	NA	TRBV11-3	TRBJ2-5	CASSLGRKGETQYF	TGTGCCAGCAGCTTAGGACGGAAGGGAGAGACCCAGTACTTC
NA	NA	TRBV5-1	TRBJ2-1	CASSLLASGYNEQFF	TGCGCCAGCAGCTTACTAGCAAGCGGGTACAATGAGCAGTTCTTC
TRBD1	NA	TRBV5-1	TRBJ1-1	CASSSGQGWGNAEAFF	TGCGCCAGCAGCTCCGGACAGGGGTGGGGTAACGCTGAAGCTTTCTTT
TRBD1	NA	TRBV2	TRBJ1-1	CASSEGTGANTEAFF	TGTGCCAGCAGTGAAGGGACAGGGGCCAACACTGAAGCTTTCTTT
NA	NA	TRBV2	TRBJ2-2	CASRVRDTGELFF	TGTGCCAGCAGGGTCCGGGACACCGGGGAGCTGTTTTTT
TRBD1	NA	TRBV5-1	TRBJ1-5	CASRRTGDSNQPQHF	TGCGCCAGCAGACGGACAGGTGATAGCAATCAGCCCCAGCATTTT
TRBD1	NA	TRBV27	TRBJ2-5	CASSLGGGETQYF	TGTGCCAGCAGTCTAGGGGGCGGCGAGACCCAGTACTTC
NA	NA	TRBV5-4	TRBJ2-1	CASNLGGGDNEQFF	TGTGCCAGCAACTTGGGGGGAGGTGATAATGAGCAGTTCTTC
TRBD1	NA	TRBV30	TRBJ2-4	CAWSERQGAPRYF	TGTGCCTGGAGTGAAAGACAGGGGGCACCCCGGTACTTC
NA	NA	TRBV18	TRBJ2-2	CASSPPGTGELFF	TGTGCCAGCTCACCACCGGGGACCGGGGAGCTGTTTTTT
TRBD1	NA	TRBV10-3	TRBJ1-1	CAISEPQGQKVEAFF	TGTGCCATCAGTGAGCCCCAGGGACAGAAGGTTGAAGCTTTCTTT
NA	once	TRBV15	TRBJ2-1	CATSGRQGLNNEQFF	TGTGCCACCAGCGGTAGACAGGGACTGAACAATGAGCAGTTCTTC
TRBD1	NA	TRBV10-3	TRBJ1-1	CAITGTENTEAFF	TGTGCCATCACCGGGACAGAGAACACTGAAGCTTTCTTT
TRBD2	NA	TRBV28	TRBJ2-1	CASSLSKGAGLALNEQFF	TGTGCCAGCAGCCTAAGTAAAGGGGCTGGACTAGCGCTCAATGAGCAGTTCTTC
NA	NA	TRBV4-2	TRBJ1-2	CASSQEIGTANYGYTF	TGTGCCAGCAGCCAAGAGATCGGGACGGCGAACTATGGCTACACCTTC
NA	NA	TRBV30	TRBJ2-1	CAWSSGHGSYNEQFF	TGTGCCTGGAGCTCGGGACACGGCTCCTACAATGAGCAGTTCTTC
NA	NA	TRBV5-1	TRBJ1-1	CASSSEGGEAFF	TGCGCCAGCAGCTCCGAAGGGGGTGAAGCTTTCTTT
NA	NA	TRBV30	TRBJ2-2	CALAGLITGELFF	TGTGCCCTGGCGGGACTTATCACCGGGGAGCTGTTTTTT
TRBD1	NA	TRBV27	TRBJ2-3	CASRASDRGTTDTQYF	TGTGCCAGCAGGGCCAGTGACAGGGGCACAACAGATACGCAGTATTTT
NA	NA	TRBV6-1	TRBJ2-5	CASHRDLGYGETQYF	TGTGCCAGCCATCGGGACTTAGGCTACGGGGAGACCCAGTACTTC
NA	NA	TRBV30	TRBJ1-5	CAWSQGANQPQHF	TGTGCCTGGAGTCAAGGGGCAAATCAGCCCCAGCATTTT
NA	few	TRBV7-2	TRBJ2-3	CASSLFQGNTDTQYF	TGTGCCAGCAGCTTATTTCAGGGAAACACAGATACGCAGTATTTT
NA	NA	TRBV21-1	TRBJ2-3	CASSNGDTLTDTQYF	TGTGCCAGCAGCAACGGGGACACCCTCACAGATACGCAGTATTTT
NA	NA	TRBV28	TRBJ1-6	CASSPPHRIGSPLHF	TGTGCCAGCAGTCCCCCCCACAGAATCGGTTCACCCCTCCACTTT
TRBD1	once	TRBV11-2	TRBJ1-5	CASSFGTGGNQPQHF	TGTGCCAGCAGCTTTGGGACAGGGGGTAATCAGCCCCAGCATTTT
NA	NA	TRBV9	TRBJ2-5	CASSVGVAIQETQYF	TGTGCCAGCAGCGTAGGGGTGGCGATCCAAGAGACCCAGTACTTC
NA	NA	TRBV9	TRBJ2-3	CASSVAGGVTDTQYF	TGTGCCAGCAGCGTAGCAGGTGGGGTCACAGATACGCAGTATTTT
NA	NA	TRBV18	TRBJ2-7	CASSGQGSYEQYF	TGTGCCAGCTCGGGGCAGGGCTCCTACGAGCAGTACTTC
TRBD1	NA	TRBV2	TRBJ2-1	CASKSDRGSINEQFF	TGTGCCAGCAAATCAGACAGGGGCTCGATCAATGAGCAGTTCTTC
NA	NA	TRBV5-4	TRBJ1-4	CASSFGGNEKLFF	TGTGCCAGCAGCTTCGGGGGAAATGAAAAACTGTTTTTT
TRBD2	NA	TRBV6-5	TRBJ2-1	CASSPWTSGGNEQFF	TGTGCCAGCAGCCCCTGGACTAGCGGGGGCAATGAGCAGTTCTTC
NA	NA	TRBV28	TRBJ2-7	CASTLGYEQYF	TGTGCCAGCACCCTGGGCTACGAGCAGTACTTC
NA	NA	TRBV10-3	TRBJ2-7	CAISDERNAIRGQYF	TGTGCCATCAGTGACGAGAGGAACGCTATACGGGGGCAGTACTTC